Shown below are 25 T cell receptor beta chains from a single sample sequenced in a study of OX40 agonist ivuxolimab in advanced cancers. Only in-frame clones appear in the TCRdb table, and some are missing; sequencing was by immunoSEQ multiplex PCR. This table holds some 18,000 clones, 80% to 85% found once. Sequenced material: CD4+ or CD8+ T cells sorted from blood, taken in a trial of the OX40 agonist ivuxolimab. All receptors derive from an adult with an advanced solid tumor such as melanoma, head and neck, liver or kidney cancer.

The genes are TRBV10-2 and TRBJ2-3; no clear D. The V end was cut by 7 bases, the J end by 0 bases, with 14 bases between. CDR3 length equals 15 residues. Per the germline V gene, CDR1 is WSHSY and CDR2 is SAAADI. The CDR3 sequence: CASMQTSPSTDTQYF. The CDR3 region has the DNA TGCGCCAGCATGCAGACGAGTCCTAGCACAGATACGCAGTATTTT.

This clone occurred a few times. The chain joins TRBV27 to TRBJ1-1; unclear D gene. The germline CDR1 and CDR2 sequences are MNHEY and SMNVEV (reference sequence). This CDR3 contains 13 residues. V was shortened by 1 base and J by 1 base, with 4 bases between the two germline ends. The CDR3 reads CASSLLSNTEAFF. The CDR3 DNA sequence: TGTGCCAGCAGTTTATTGTCGAACACTGAAGCTTTCTTT.

This chain links TRBV19 with TRBJ1-2, with TRBD1 matching over 7 bases. Trimming at V came to 6 bases and at J to 4 bases, leaving 11 bases not matched to a gene. CDR1 is LNHDA and CDR2 is SQIVND in the germline V gene (reference sequence). The CDR3 is 15 residues long. The CDR3 region has the DNA TGTGCCAGTAGCCCCCCGGGACAGCCGTTCTATGGCTACACCTTC. Translation gives CASSPPGQPFYGYTF.

The V gene is TRBV6-5, the J gene TRBJ2-7, with 10 positions matching TRBD1. CDR3 length: 13 amino acids. Germline CDR1 MNHEY, CDR2 SVGAGI. V gave up 5 bases and J gave up 6 bases; unmatched junction bases: 4. The CDR3 loop is CASSPGTGAEQYF. CDR3 nucleotides: TGTGCCAGCAGTCCTGGGACAGGGGCCGAGCAGTACTTC.

The rearrangement links TRBV27 to TRBJ1-5; D perhaps matches TRBD1 (6 bases). The germline V and J ends were trimmed by 6 bases and 3 bases, with 12 bases remaining between them. CDR1 and CDR2 (germline): MNHEY, SMNVEV (reference sequence). This CDR3 has 14 amino acids. As DNA, the CDR3 is TGTGCCAGCAGAAGAGGACAGTTCAATCAGCCCCAGCATTTT. Residues: CASRRGQFNQPQHF.

This clone has only a few counts. J is TRBJ2-3 and V is TRBV27; no reliable D call. Trimming pared 7 bases from V and 1 base from J, leaving 15 bases between. Germline values: CDR1 MNHEY, CDR2 SMNVEV (reference sequence). This CDR3 spans 15 amino acids. The CDR3 region is CASTTEPTGTDTQYF. The CDR3 coding sequence is TGTGCCAGCACTACGGAGCCAACGGGCACAGATACGCAGTATTTT.

This clone is judged large (0.1 to 1%). The DNA of the CDR3 is TGCGCCAGCAGCCAAACCACCCGAGACCCACCAACAGAGCAGTACTTC. Protein sequence: CASSQTTRDPPTEQYF. The chain couples TRBV4-1 to TRBJ2-7; no firm D call. Between the trimmed V and J ends, which lost 2 bases and 7 bases, there was a span of 21 bases. The germline CDR1 and CDR2 sequences are MGHRA and YSYEKL. There are 16 residues in the CDR3.

The genes are TRBV4-3 and TRBJ1-1, with a possible D match to TRBD1 (5 bases). V was trimmed by 2 bases and J by 7 bases, leaving 14 bases between them. The CDR3 contains 14 residues. Germline values: CDR1 LGHNA, CDR2 YSLEER. The CDR3 spells CASSQTRVFGEAFF. The DNA for the CDR3 is TGCGCCAGCAGCCAAACCAGGGTTTTTGGTGAAGCTTTCTTT.

V and J are TRBV4-3 and TRBJ2-7; tentatively, D is TRBD1 (7 bases). Germline CDR1 and CDR2: LGHNA and YSLEER. Trimming removed 4 bases at V and 7 bases at J, with 11 bases between. CDR3 size: 12 residues. CDR3 sequence reads: CASSLSGGEQYF. The CDR3 DNA reads as TGCGCCAGCAGCCTCTCAGGGGGGGAGCAGTACTTC.

This chain joins TRBV7-3 and TRBJ2-1; possibly TRBD1 for D (6 bases). The CDR3 covers 17 residues. The germline V gene encodes CDR1 SGHTA and CDR2 FQGTGA. V lost 5 bases and J 2 bases, leaving 19 bases between the germline ends. Written as DNA, the CDR3 is TGTGCCAGCAGCCCCCGATCGACAGGAAATCCCTACAATGAGCAGTTCTTC. Its translation is CASSPRSTGNPYNEQFF.

The chain carries TRBV9 and TRBJ2-1; TRBD2 might be the D (6 bases). V was pared by 4 bases and J by 5 bases, with 16 bases between. Germline CDR1 reads SGDLS; CDR2 reads YYNGEE. The CDR3 consists of 15 residues. CDR3 loop: CASSPPGTYHNEQFF. The CDR3 nucleotides read TGTGCCAGCAGCCCCCCCGGGACTTATCACAATGAGCAGTTCTTC.

The CDR3 region is CASSAIQGWLTEAFF. The DNA of the CDR3 is TGCGCCAGCAGTGCAATACAGGGGTGGCTCACTGAAGCTTTCTTT. The V and J genes are TRBV10-1 and TRBJ1-1; 7 bases line up with TRBD1. The CDR3 has 15 amino acids. Germline V lookup: CDR1 WNHNN, CDR2 SYGVQD (reference sequence). J was trimmed by 4 bases and V by 4 bases; bases with no gene match: 9.

The chain joins TRBV6-5 to TRBJ2-7, with 7 bases identical to TRBD1. This CDR3 has 14 amino acids. The V segment lost 2 bases and the J segment 5 bases; nucleotides outside the gene matches: 6. In germline, CDR1 is MNHEY, CDR2 SVGAGI. For the CDR3, the DNA is TGTGCCAGCAGTTACCTGACAGGGTTCAACGAGCAGTACTTC. This translates into CASSYLTGFNEQYF.

V is TRBV6-6 and J is TRBJ2-2, with D perhaps matching TRBD2 (5 bases). CDR3 length: 13 amino acids. CDR1 and CDR2 from the germline V gene are MNHNY and SVGAGI (reference sequence). Between the trimmed V and J ends, which lost 8 bases and 2 bases, there was a span of 9 bases. The CDR3 DNA follows: TGTGCCAGCCGGGAACTCAACACCGGGGAGCTGTTTTTT. As protein: CASRELNTGELFF.

The chain uses TRBV19 and TRBJ2-2, with D possibly TRBD1 on 6 matching bases. From germline, CDR1 is LNHDA and CDR2 SQIVND (reference sequence). Trimming took 1 base from V and 0 from J, leaving 6 bases between them. This CDR3 is built from 15 residues. CDR3 protein: CASSIGTANTGELFF. The CDR3, as DNA: TGTGCCAGTAGTATAGGGACAGCGAACACCGGGGAGCTGTTTTTT. Supplemented by reference TRBV19 and TRBJ2-2, the full variable domain reads DGGITQSPKYLFRKEGQNVTLSCEQNLNHDAMYWYRQDPGQGLRLIYYSQIVNDFQKGDIAEGYSVSREKKESFPLTVTSAQKNPTAFYLCASSIGTANTGELFFGEGSRLTVL.

This chain connects TRBV25-1 to TRBJ2-1; D might be TRBD1 (6 bases). Trimming removed 2 bases from V and 8 bases from J, with 19 bases in between. Germline CDR1 is MGHDK and CDR2 is SYGVNS. This CDR3 spans 16 amino acids. CDR3 residues: CASSEGAGAGQYEQFF. CDR3 nucleotides: TGTGCCAGCAGTGAAGGGGCCGGGGCCGGACAGTATGAGCAGTTCTTC.

The rearrangement uses TRBV28 and TRBJ2-7; possibly TRBD1 for D (6 bases). V shed 5 bases and J shed 2 bases, with 13 bases lying between them. CDR1 and CDR2 (germline): MDHEN, SYDVKM. The CDR3 is made up of 14 amino acids. The DNA for the CDR3 is TGTGCCAGCAGTCAGGCAGGGGTTACCTACGAGCAGTACTTC. Encoded protein: CASSQAGVTYEQYF.

J is TRBJ1-1 and V is TRBV6-5; possible D gene TRBD1, 6 bases. This CDR3 has 14 residues. The ends were cut back, 4 bases at V and 0 bases at J, with 9 bases in the middle. Germline V lookup: CDR1 MNHEY, CDR2 SVGAGI. CDR3 region: CASSFQGMNTEAFF. The CDR3 bases are TGTGCCAGCAGTTTTCAGGGGATGAACACTGAAGCTTTCTTT.

The chain employs TRBV11-2 and TRBJ2-7; 7 bases match TRBD2. V lost 5 bases and J lost 4; bases outside the gene matches: 8. Germline assignment: CDR1 SGHAT and CDR2 FQNNGV. The CDR3 is 14 amino acids. As DNA, the CDR3 is TGTGCCAGCAGCCCCAGGACTAGATTGTACGAGCAGTACTTC. Protein sequence: CASSPRTRLYEQYF.

This clone was found once. This sequence joins TRBV27 and TRBJ1-6; no reliable D call. Germline CDR1 and CDR2: MNHEY and SMNVEV (reference sequence). The V end lost 2 bases, the J end lost 5 bases, and 7 bases lay between the germline ends. This CDR3 comprises 14 residues. CDR3 sequence (DNA): TGTGCCAGCAGTTTACTCTCAGATAATTCACCCCTCCACTTT. This sequence encodes CASSLLSDNSPLHF.

A single count supports this clone. Here the CDR3 DNA reads TGCGCCAGCAGCTCTCCGGGGGGAAGAAGCACAGATACGCAGTATTTT. It encodes CASSSPGGRSTDTQYF. The chain carries TRBV4-1 and TRBJ2-3; 7 bases match TRBD2. CDR1 and CDR2 (germline): MGHRA, YSYEKL. There are 16 residues in the CDR3. V was clipped by 5 bases and J by 0 bases; unmatched bases: 8.

V usage is TRBV7-2 and J usage is TRBJ2-5; no firm D call. The last part of the DNA fits TRBJ2-7 better; the J call may be wrong. This CDR3 region has 12 residues. Germline CDR1 and CDR2: SGHTA and FQGNSA. CDR3 sequence: CASSTTLGEQYF. The DNA for the CDR3 is TGTGCCAGCAGCACGACGCTGGGCGAGCAGTACTTC.

CDR3 coding DNA: TGTGCCAGCAGCTTCGGTGGAAACACCATATATTTT. Amino acid sequence: CASSFGGNTIYF. This chain connects TRBV5-4 to TRBJ1-3; the D is unclear. The CDR3 contains 12 residues. Germline-derived CDR1 and CDR2 are SGHNT and YYREEE (reference sequence). V was shortened by 2 bases and J by 3 bases, with 3 bases between the two germline ends.

The CDR3 coding sequence is TGCGCCAGCAGCCACCCTACAGCCGGACAGGGGGATCTCTATGGCTACACCTTC. Amino acid sequence: CASSHPTAGQGDLYGYTF. V gene TRBV4-1 combines with J gene TRBJ1-2; 10 bases line up with TRBD1. The CDR3 contains 18 residues. Germline values: CDR1 MGHRA, CDR2 YSYEKL. V was clipped by 3 bases and J by 4 bases; unmatched bases: 14.

This clone came up once. A read error may be the cause here, since a much bigger clone is one base away. The chain joins TRBV5-6 to TRBJ2-7, with D uncertain. In germline, CDR1 is SGHDT, CDR2 YYEEEE. Trimming cost V 1 base and J 1 base, with 3 bases left between them. The CDR3 is 12 residues long. The CDR3 DNA is TGTGCCAGCAGCTTGTCTTCCTACGAGCAGTACTTC. Its translation: CASSLSSYEQYF.